Sequencing of this T cell receptor beta chain was carried out in a study of T cells in localized non-small cell lung cancer. Study-wide results and caveats: Peak T cell clonality was found in uninvolved adjacent lung, exceeding tumor. For the top 100 tumor clones, a median about 50 also appeared in adjacent lung. Owing to sequencing of a solitary tumor region, heterogeneity cannot be discounted. Greater blood T cell density accompanied longer overall survival.

CDR3 length: 12 amino acids. CDR1 and CDR2 from the germline V gene are MNHEY and SMNVEV (reference sequence). V gave up 5 bases and J gave up 8 bases, with 10 bases separating them. The method was immunoSEQ multiplex PCR; TCRdb's version includes in-frame clones alone and lacks a portion of them. The table has over 40,000 clones, roughly 90% seen once. This clone was picked up one time. Its antigen is not identified. The V gene is TRBV27, the J gene TRBJ2-1; TRBD1 might be the D (5 bases). Sequenced here: peripheral blood, sampled before any cancer treatment. This clonotype was sampled from a female donor older than 55 with stage I squamous cell lung carcinoma. CDR3 in amino acids: CASSIIGDEQFF. The CDR3 DNA reads TGTGCCAGCAGTATCATAGGGGATGAGCAGTTCTTC.